There are a few counts of the clone carrying this TCR beta chain. Its antigen remains unknown. The data stem from a study of blood T cells in healthy people across ages. In the study overall: When template switching was applied, about one barcoded beta molecule was captured per two T cells. Study results and limitations: A conclusive naive versus antigen-experienced comparison was prevented by the unsorted PBMCs. Strong correlation linked observed beta diversity and percent naive T cells.

The germline gives CDR1 SGHTA, CDR2 FQGNSA. This CDR3 contains 15 residues. After removal of 1 base from V and 8 bases from J, the junction contained 4 bases not matched to a gene. It was with a sample-barcoded 5' primer and a J-beta primer mix that a second PCR of roughly 7 to 12 cycles was run. Unique molecular identifiers of 12 random nucleotides labeled each cDNA. In TCRdb, the 5' RACE reads were re-called with MiXCR into one record per CDR3 protein. The sample consists of around 1,600,000 distinct CDR3 sequences, around 40% of them appearing once. The source is a young woman in good health. The chain recombines TRBV7-2 with TRBJ1-6, with TRBD1 identical over 8 bases. Sequencing was done on a sample of blood. The CDR3 is CASSLVGQGDSPLHF. The DNA of the CDR3 is TGTGCCAGCAGCTTAGTCGGACAGGGTGATTCACCCCTCCACTTT. The entire variable domain, with the rest obtained from reference TRBV7-2 and TRBJ1-6, is as follows: GAGVSQSPSNKVTEKGKDVELRCDPISGHTALYWYRQSLGQGLEFLIYFQGNSAPDKSGLPSDRFSAERTGGSVSTLTIQRTQQEDSAVYLCASSLVGQGDSPLHFGNGTRLTVT.